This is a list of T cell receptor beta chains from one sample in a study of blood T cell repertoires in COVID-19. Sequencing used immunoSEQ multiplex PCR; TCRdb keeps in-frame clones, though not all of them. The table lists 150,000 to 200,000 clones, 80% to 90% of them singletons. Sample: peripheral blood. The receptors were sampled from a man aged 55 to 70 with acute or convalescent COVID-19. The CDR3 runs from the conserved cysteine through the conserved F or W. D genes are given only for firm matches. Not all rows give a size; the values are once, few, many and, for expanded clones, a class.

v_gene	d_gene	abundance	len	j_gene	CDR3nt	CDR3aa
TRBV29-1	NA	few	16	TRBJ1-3	TGCAGCGTTGAAGCTGAGGGGGATAGCTCTGGAAACACCATATATTTT	CSVEAEGDSSGNTIYF
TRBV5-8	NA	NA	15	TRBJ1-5	TGTGCCAGCAGCTTGGGACAGCTTAGCAATCAGCCCCAGCATTTT	CASSLGQLSNQPQHF
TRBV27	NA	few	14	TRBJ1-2	TGTGCCAGCAGTCCCGGGACTGGAAACTATGGCTACACCTTC	CASSPGTGNYGYTF
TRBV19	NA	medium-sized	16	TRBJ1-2	TGTGCCAGTAGTATCGGTACACCGGGATTCAAATGGGGCTACACCTTC	CASSIGTPGFKWGYTF
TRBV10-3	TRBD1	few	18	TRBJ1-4	TGTGCCATCAGTGACGACAGGGGGTCGGTATTAGGAGGTGAAAAACTGTTTTTT	CAISDDRGSVLGGEKLFF
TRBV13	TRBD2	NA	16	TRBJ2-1	TGTGCCAGCAGCTTAGTTGGGACTAGCTTCGGCAATGAGCAGTTCTTC	CASSLVGTSFGNEQFF
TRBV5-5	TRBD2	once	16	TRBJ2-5	TGTGCCAGCAGCCAGACTAGCGGGAGGACCCAAGAGACCCAGTACTTC	CASSQTSGRTQETQYF
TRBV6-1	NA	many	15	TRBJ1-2	TGTGCCAGCAGTGAATCCGGCGGGCCTTACTATGGCTACACCTTC	CASSESGGPYYGYTF
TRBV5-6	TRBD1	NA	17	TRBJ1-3	TGTGCCAGCAGCCAAAGACAGGGGGCCCTCTCTGGAAACACCATATATTTT	CASSQRQGALSGNTIYF
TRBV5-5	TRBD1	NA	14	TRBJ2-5	TGTGCCAGCAGCAGGACAGGGGGCCGGGAGACCCAGTACTTC	CASSRTGGRETQYF
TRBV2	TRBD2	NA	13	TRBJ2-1	TGTGCCAGCAGCCTAGCGGTAGACAATGAGCAGTTCTTC	CASSLAVDNEQFF
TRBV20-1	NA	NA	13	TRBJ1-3	TGCAGTGCTAGTCAGGGCTCTGGAAACACCATATATTTT	CSASQGSGNTIYF
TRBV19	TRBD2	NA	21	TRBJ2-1	TGTGCCAGTAGTATCAGATCGGGATGGAGGACTAGCGGGAGGGATTACAATGAGCAGTTCTTC	CASSIRSGWRTSGRDYNEQFF
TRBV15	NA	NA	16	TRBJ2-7	TGTGCCACCAGCAGAGATAGGTTGCCAGGGCCCTACGAGCAGTACTTC	CATSRDRLPGPYEQYF
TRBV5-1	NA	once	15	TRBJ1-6	TGCGCCAGCAGCTTGGAGCCCCACCCGAATTCACCCCTCCACTTT	CASSLEPHPNSPLHF
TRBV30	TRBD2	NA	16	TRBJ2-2	TGTGCCTGGAAGGGCCTAGCGGGAGTAGTCACCGGGGAGCTGTTTTTT	CAWKGLAGVVTGELFF
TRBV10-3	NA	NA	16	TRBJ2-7	TGTGCCATCAGTGAGTCGGGGGGTCGTAATCCCTACGAGCAGTACTTC	CAISESGGRNPYEQYF
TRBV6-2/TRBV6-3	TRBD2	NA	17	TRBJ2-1	TGTGCCAGCAGTTACTCCAGACTAGCGGGACTCTACAATGAGCAGTTCTTC	CASSYSRLAGLYNEQFF
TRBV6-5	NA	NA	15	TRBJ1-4	TGTGCCAGCACCCAATGGGAGCTAGCTAATGAAAAACTGTTTTTT	CASTQWELANEKLFF
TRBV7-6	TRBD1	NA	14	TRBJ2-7	TGTGCCAGCAGCTTAGGACAGGGTTACTACGAGCAGTACTTC	CASSLGQGYYEQYF
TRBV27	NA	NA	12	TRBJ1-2	TGTGCCAGCCGGGGTTGGGGCTATGGCTACACCTTC	CASRGWGYGYTF
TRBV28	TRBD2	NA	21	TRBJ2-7	TGTGCCAGCAGTTCCCCTTCAATAGCCGGATCCGGGACTAGCGGATGGTACGAGCAGTACTTC	CASSSPSIAGSGTSGWYEQYF
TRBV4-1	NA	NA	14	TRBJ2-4	TGCGCCAGCAGCCGACCCAGGGAAGGGGACATTCAGTACTTC	CASSRPREGDIQYF
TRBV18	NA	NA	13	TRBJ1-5	TGTGCCAGCTCACCTTCAATCAATCAGCCCCAGCATTTT	CASSPSINQPQHF
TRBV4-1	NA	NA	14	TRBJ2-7	TGCGCCAGCAGCCAAGATACAGGGACCTACGAGCAGTACTTC	CASSQDTGTYEQYF
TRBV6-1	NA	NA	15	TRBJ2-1	TGTGCCAGCAGTGAGCCCCAGGGCCGGCGTAGTGAGCAGTTCTTC	CASSEPQGRRSEQFF
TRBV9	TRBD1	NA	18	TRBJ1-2	TGTGCCAGCCGCGTAGGTACTTCGGGGGGACAGGGGGATTATGGCTACACCTTC	CASRVGTSGGQGDYGYTF
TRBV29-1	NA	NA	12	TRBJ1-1	TGCAGCACTTCCTACTACAACACTGAAGCTTTCTTT	CSTSYYNTEAFF
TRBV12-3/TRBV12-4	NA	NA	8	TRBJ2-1	TGTGCCCCTAATGAGCAGTTCTTC	CAPNEQFF
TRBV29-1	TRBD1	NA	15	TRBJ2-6	TGCAGCGTGATGACAGGGAGCTCTGGGGCCAACGTCCTGACTTTC	CSVMTGSSGANVLTF
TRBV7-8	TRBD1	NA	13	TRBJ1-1	TGTGCCAGCAGCCAGGGGGTGAACACTGAAGCTTTCTTT	CASSQGVNTEAFF
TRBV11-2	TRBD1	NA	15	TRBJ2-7	TGTGCCAGCAGCTGGTACCGGGACAGACCCTACGAGCAGTACTTC	CASSWYRDRPYEQYF
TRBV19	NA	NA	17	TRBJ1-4	TGTGCCAGTAATTCCTGGGGCAGTGCCCGAACTAATGAAAAACTGTTTTTT	CASNSWGSARTNEKLFF
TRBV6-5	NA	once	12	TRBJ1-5	TGTGCCAGCAGGGGAGGGCATCAGCCCCAGCATTTT	CASRGGHQPQHF
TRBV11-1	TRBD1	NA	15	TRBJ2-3	TGTGCCAGCAGCTCGGGACAGACGAATACAGATACGCAGTATTTT	CASSSGQTNTDTQYF
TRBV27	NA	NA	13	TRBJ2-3	TGTGCCAGCAGATTCTCTAGCACAGATACGCAGTATTTT	CASRFSSTDTQYF
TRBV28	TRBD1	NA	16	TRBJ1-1	TGTGCCAGCAGGCATGGAGACAGGGTCTTGGGGACTGAAGCTTTCTTT	CASRHGDRVLGTEAFF
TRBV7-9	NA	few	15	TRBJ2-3	TGTGCCAGCAGCTTAAGGGGGTTATCCGCAGATACGCAGTATTTT	CASSLRGLSADTQYF
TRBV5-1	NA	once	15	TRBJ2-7	TGCGCCAGCAGCGGGGGGTGGGGTGTTGGGTACGAGCAGTACTTC	CASSGGWGVGYEQYF
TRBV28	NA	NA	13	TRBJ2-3	TGTGCCACTCTCGAGACTGGGGCGATAACGCAGTATTTT	CATLETGAITQYF
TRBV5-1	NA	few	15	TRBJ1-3	TGCGCCAGCAGCTTGGCGGGGACAAGTGGAAACACCATATATTTT	CASSLAGTSGNTIYF
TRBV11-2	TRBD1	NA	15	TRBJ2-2	TGTGCCAGCAGCTCCCGGACAGGGGGCACCGGGGAGCTGTTTTTT	CASSSRTGGTGELFF
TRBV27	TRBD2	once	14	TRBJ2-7	TGTGCCAGCAGGGATGGGGGGGGCTCCTACGAGCAGTACTTC	CASRDGGGSYEQYF
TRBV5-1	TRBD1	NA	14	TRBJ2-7	TGCGCCAGCAGCTTGGGACAGGGGGCGAGCGAGCAGTACTTC	CASSLGQGASEQYF
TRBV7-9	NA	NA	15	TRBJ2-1	TGTGCCAGCAGCCCCCCGGAGACCCGGCACAATGAGCAGTTCTTC	CASSPPETRHNEQFF
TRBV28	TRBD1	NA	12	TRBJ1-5	TGTGCCAGCACAATAAACAGGGGGCCGCATACCTTT	CASTINRGPHTF
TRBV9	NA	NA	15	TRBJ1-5	TGTGCCAGCAGCGTAGGGGGGACTCCCAATCAGCCCCAGCATTTT	CASSVGGTPNQPQHF
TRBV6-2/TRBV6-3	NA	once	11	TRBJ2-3	TGTGCCGGCTGCCCTGGCGATACGCAGTATTTT	CAGCPGDTQYF
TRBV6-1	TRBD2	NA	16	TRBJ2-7	TGTGCCAGCAGTAAAGGGGCTAGCGGGTTCTCCTACGAGCAGTACTTC	CASSKGASGFSYEQYF
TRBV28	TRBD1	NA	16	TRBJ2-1	TGTGCCAGCAGTCCGACAGGGAGCTTGAGGTACAATGAGCAGTTCTTC	CASSPTGSLRYNEQFF
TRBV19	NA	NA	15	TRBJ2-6	TGTGCCAGTAAGAGACAGGTTTCTGGGGCCAACGTCCTGACTTTC	CASKRQVSGANVLTF
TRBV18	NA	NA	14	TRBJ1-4	TGTGCCAGCTCACTGCCCAACGAGAATGAAAAACTGTTTTTT	CASSLPNENEKLFF
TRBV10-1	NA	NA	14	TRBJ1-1	TGCGCCAGCAGTGAGTCGGCGGGGAACACTGAAGCTTTCTTT	CASSESAGNTEAFF
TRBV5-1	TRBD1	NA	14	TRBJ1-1	TGCGCCAGCAGCTTGGCAGGGGGACGGACTGAAGCTTTCTTT	CASSLAGGRTEAFF
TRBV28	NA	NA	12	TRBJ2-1	TGTGCCAGCAGTGCGGGATCTCGGGGACAGTTCTTC	CASSAGSRGQFF
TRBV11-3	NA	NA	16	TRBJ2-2	TGTGCCAGCAGCTTAGGAATAAGCGTGAACACCGGGGAGCTGTTTTTT	CASSLGISVNTGELFF
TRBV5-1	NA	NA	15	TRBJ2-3	TGCGCCAGCAGCTTGTGGAATAGCGCCACAGATACGCAGTATTTT	CASSLWNSATDTQYF
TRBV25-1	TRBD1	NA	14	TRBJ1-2	TGTGCCAGCAGTGGTCAGACAGGGGGTTATGGCTACACCTTC	CASSGQTGGYGYTF
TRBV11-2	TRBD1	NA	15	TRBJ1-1	TGTGCCAGCAGTTCGCCGAGGACAGGGAACACTGAAGCTTTCTTT	CASSSPRTGNTEAFF
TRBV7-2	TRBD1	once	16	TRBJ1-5	TGTGCCAGCAGCGGCCCCGGGACAGGGAGGAATCAGCCCCAGCATTTT	CASSGPGTGRNQPQHF